These T cell receptor beta chains were read from a single sample in a study of OX40 agonist ivuxolimab in advanced cancers. The method was immunoSEQ multiplex PCR; TCRdb's version includes in-frame clones alone and lacks a portion of them. The repertoire holds about 70,000 clones, with approximately 81% as singletons. The specimen comprised CD4+ or CD8+ T cells sorted from blood, sampled in a trial of the OX40 agonist ivuxolimab. Receptors were obtained from an adult with an advanced solid tumor such as melanoma, head and neck, liver or kidney cancer. Both conserved end residues are part of each CDR3. Each record gives: D gene, CDR3 length, V gene, clone size, J gene, CDR3 DNA, CDR3 protein. A D gene is named only where the DNA matches it firmly. Clone size is given for some rows only: seen once, a few or many times, or a class if the clone is expanded.

>.|18|TRBV29-1|.|TRBJ1-1
TGCAGCGTCCGATCCCGCCAAAGGGGGTTTTATATGAACACTGAAGCTTTCTTT
CSVRSRQRGFYMNTEAFF
>.|15|TRBV5-1|.|TRBJ1-2
TGCGCCAGCAGCTTGGCACAGGCCGATAACTATGGCTACACCTTC
CASSLAQADNYGYTF
>.|21|TRBV21-1|.|TRBJ1-4
TGTGCCAGCAGCACTAAGAATCAGCAACTGGGACAGCATGCAACTAATGAAAAACTGTTTTTT
CASSTKNQQLGQHATNEKLFF
>TRBD1|15|TRBV5-6|.|TRBJ2-7
TGTGCCAGCAGCTTGTTTCAGACAGGGGGCCACGAGCAGTACTTC
CASSLFQTGGHEQYF
>.|15|TRBV7-2|.|TRBJ2-7
TGTGCCAGCAGCTTAGTGTCCGGGACAACATACGAGCAGTACTTC
CASSLVSGTTYEQYF
>.|14|TRBV15|.|TRBJ2-7
TGTGCCACCAGCAGAGATTCCTGGCAGGGGGAGCAGTACTTC
CATSRDSWQGEQYF
>.|14|TRBV7-6|.|TRBJ1-1
TGTGCCAGCAGCTTACGCGGCGTGAACACTGAAGCTTTCTTT
CASSLRGVNTEAFF
>.|13|TRBV11-3|.|TRBJ2-7
TGTGCCAGCAGCTTTTACCGTCCCTACGAGCAGTACTTC
CASSFYRPYEQYF
>.|16|TRBV15|.|TRBJ2-7
TGTGCCACCAGCAGAGAGGTAATAGGCTTCTCCTACGAGCAGTACTTC
CATSREVIGFSYEQYF
>.|17|TRBV19|.|TRBJ1-5
TGTGCCAGTAGTATAGTCTTTGGGCTCGTCAGCAATCAGCCCCAGCATTTT
CASSIVFGLVSNQPQHF
>.|16|TRBV18|.|TRBJ2-5
TGTGCCAGCTCACCAATCCCCGGGACTGACCAAGAGACCCAGTACTTC
CASSPIPGTDQETQYF
>TRBD1|17|TRBV7-2|.|TRBJ1-2
TGTGCCAGCAGCCCAACAGGGGGCGCGGGAGCTAACTATGGCTACACCTTC
CASSPTGGAGANYGYTF
>TRBD2|16|TRBV6-5|.|TRBJ2-2
TGTGCCAGCAGTTTGGTCGGACTAGCCGGAACCGGGGAGCTGTTTTTT
CASSLVGLAGTGELFF
>TRBD2|17|TRBV5-1|.|TRBJ2-5
TGCGCCAGCAGCTTGGTTCCTAGCGGAGCTTCACAAGAGACCCAGTACTTC
CASSLVPSGASQETQYF
>.|16|TRBV15|once|TRBJ2-1
TGTGCCACCAGCAGAGATCTAGCGAGCTCCTACAATGAGCAGTTCTTC
CATSRDLASSYNEQFF
>.|16|TRBV4-3|.|TRBJ2-3
TGCGCCAGCAGCCAAGCTCTTGAGATGGGTACAGATACGCAGTATTTT
CASSQALEMGTDTQYF
>.|12|TRBV28|.|TRBJ2-2
TGTGCCAGCGGGGTCGCCACCGGGGAGCTGTTTTTT
CASGVATGELFF
>.|12|TRBV30|.|TRBJ1-5
TGTGCCTGGAATCTGGGGGCGCAGCCCCAGCATTTT
CAWNLGAQPQHF
>TRBD1|13|TRBV29-1|.|TRBJ2-5
TGCAGCGTGGACAGGGGGCTCGCAGAGACCCAGTACTTC
CSVDRGLAETQYF
>TRBD1|15|TRBV12-5|.|TRBJ2-3
TGTGCTAGTGGTTTCGGGGACAGGGGCGCAGATACGCAGTATTTT
CASGFGDRGADTQYF
>TRBD2|19|TRBV5-5|.|TRBJ2-5
TGTGCCAGCAGCTTCAGTATACTGTGGACTAGCGGGAGAGGAGAGACCCAGTACTTC
CASSFSILWTSGRGETQYF
>.|14|TRBV4-3|.|TRBJ2-1
TGCGCCAGCAGCCAAGGTGCGGCGGGAAACGAGCAGTTCTTC
CASSQGAAGNEQFF
>.|17|TRBV19|.|TRBJ1-4
TGTGCCAGTACCATCCGAGGCAACAGATACGTTAATGAAAAACTGTTTTTT
CASTIRGNRYVNEKLFF
>.|13|TRBV29-1|.|TRBJ1-1
TGCAGCGTCCCCCGGGGACCGAACACTGAAGCTTTCTTT
CSVPRGPNTEAFF
>.|13|TRBV5-8|.|TRBJ2-5
TGTGCCAGCAGCTCCCTAGTCGGGGAGACCCAGTACTTC
CASSSLVGETQYF
>.|17|TRBV11-2|.|TRBJ1-4
TGTGCCAGCAGCTTGGACATAGGGGCCATGACTGGTGAAAAACTGTTTTTT
CASSLDIGAMTGEKLFF
>.|11|TRBV7-9|once|TRBJ2-5
TGTGCCAGCAGCTTCAGAGAGACCCAGTACTTC
CASSFRETQYF